This T cell receptor (beta chain) stems from a study of T cell responses to AZD1222 COVID-19 vaccine. Study results and limitations: Variant regions that are unmutated are reportedly the target of nearly half of spike-specific TCRs. Clonal diversity was possibly underestimated, and white British individuals and females predominated among donors. There were repertoire samples only from the period after the peak T cell response. Among those given AZD1222, only 5 to 7 were seropositive at baseline.

Clones were sequenced by immunoSEQ multiplex PCR, and TCRdb holds only the in-frame ones, with some missing. The table lists some 93,000 clones, 88% of them singletons. The CDR3 runs 15 residues. Trimming took 4 bases from V and 2 from J, leaving 16 bases between them. CDR1 is SGHTS and CDR2 is YDEGEE in the germline V gene. Concerning this clone: What it binds is unknown.

The receptor's source is an adult who received the AZD1222 COVID-19 vaccine. Sequenced here: peripheral blood, sampled 28 days after the second AZD1222 dose. V usage is TRBV5-8 and J usage is TRBJ2-7; possible D gene TRBD1, 5 bases. The CDR3 DNA reads TGTGCCAGCAGCAGCATCGGGCAAGGGGCCTACGAGCAGTACTTC. Its protein product is CASSSIGQGAYEQYF.